This is a list of T cell receptor beta chains from one sample in a study of blood T cell repertoires in COVID-19. The table came from immunoSEQ multiplex PCR; TCRdb's copy has only in-frame clones and leaves some out. The sample consists of about 240,000 clones, around 81% of them appearing once. Material: peripheral blood. The source of these receptors is a man under 40 who had recovered from COVID-19. Both conserved end residues are part of each CDR3. The D gene is left open where the match is weak. The size entry is marked missing in some rows and otherwise reads once, few, many or a size class.

abundance	j_gene	d_gene	v_gene	CDR3aa	CDR3nt
NA	TRBJ2-3	TRBD2	TRBV7-9	CASSFSGGDTQYF	TGTGCCAGCAGCTTTAGCGGGGGGGATACGCAGTATTTT
many	TRBJ2-5	NA	TRBV6-2/TRBV6-3	CASSGDYQETQYF	TGTGCCAGCAGTGGGGACTACCAAGAGACCCAGTACTTC
NA	TRBJ1-6	TRBD1	TRBV29-1	CSVALGTVNSPLHF	TGCAGCGTGGCACTCGGGACAGTCAATTCACCCCTCCACTTT
NA	TRBJ1-6	NA	TRBV5-1	CASSLVSGYNSPLHF	TGCGCCAGCAGCTTGGTTTCAGGCTATAATTCACCCCTCCACTTT
few	TRBJ1-1	TRBD1	TRBV19	CASSLRQGGTEAFF	TGTGCCAGTAGTCTACGACAGGGAGGCACTGAAGCTTTCTTT
NA	TRBJ2-5	TRBD2	TRBV5-1	CASSAGALLAGPETQYF	TGCGCCAGCAGCGCCGGGGCCCTTCTAGCGGGGCCCGAGACCCAGTACTTC
NA	TRBJ1-4	TRBD1	TRBV5-1	CASSLGQGFEKLFF	TGCGCCAGCAGCTTGGGACAGGGGTTTGAAAAACTGTTTTTT
NA	TRBJ1-1	NA	TRBV9	CASSVRAQGLGDTEAFF	TGTGCCAGCAGCGTGAGAGCCCAGGGGCTGGGCGACACTGAAGCTTTCTTT
NA	TRBJ1-2	NA	TRBV7-2	CASSREGDGYGYTF	TGTGCCAGCAGCCGGGAGGGGGATGGGTATGGCTACACCTTC
NA	TRBJ2-7	NA	TRBV2	CASNNVGTGAGEQYF	TGTGCCAGCAATAATGTGGGGACGGGAGCTGGCGAGCAGTACTTC
NA	TRBJ2-6	TRBD1	TRBV19	CASSRRDRGPGANVLTF	TGTGCCAGTAGTAGACGGGACAGGGGGCCTGGGGCCAACGTCCTGACTTTC
NA	TRBJ2-7	NA	TRBV19	CASSPPRAGQNNYEQYF	TGTGCCAGTAGTCCCCCGAGGGCCGGCCAGAATAACTACGAGCAGTACTTC
once	TRBJ1-1	TRBD1	TRBV11-2	CASRYTGGWAFF	TGTGCCAGCAGGTACACAGGGGGCTGGGCTTTCTTT
NA	TRBJ1-1	NA	TRBV4-1	CASSQAYGQNTEAFF	TGCGCCAGCAGCCAGGCTTACGGACAGAACACTGAAGCTTTCTTT
NA	TRBJ1-1	NA	TRBV20-1	CSASIGAGTEAFF	TGCAGTGCTAGTATTGGGGCTGGTACTGAAGCTTTCTTT
NA	TRBJ2-1	NA	TRBV4-1	CASSQIQGIDEQFF	TGCGCCAGCAGCCAAATACAGGGTATCGATGAGCAGTTCTTC
few	TRBJ1-5	NA	TRBV6-1	CASSDPRGVGQPQHF	TGTGCCAGCAGTGACCCCCGGGGGGTGGGTCAGCCCCAGCATTTT
NA	TRBJ1-4	TRBD1	TRBV11-2	CASSFLRQGEKLFF	TGTGCCAGCAGCTTCCTAAGACAGGGGGAAAAACTGTTTTTT
NA	TRBJ1-2	TRBD1	TRBV6-1	CASSPRQGGYTF	TGTGCCAGCAGTCCGAGACAGGGTGGCTACACCTTC
NA	TRBJ1-6	NA	TRBV23-1	CPFPGDTQPLHF	TGCCCGTTCCCCGGGGACACACAACCCCTCCACTTT
NA	TRBJ2-3	TRBD2	TRBV27	CASSSGLGGVFVDTQYF	TGTGCCAGCAGTTCTGGCCTCGGGGGGGTTTTCGTGGATACGCAGTATTTT
many	TRBJ2-6	NA	TRBV19	CASSIGGGTGANVLTF	TGTGCCAGTAGTATAGGGGGGGGCACTGGGGCCAACGTCCTGACTTTC
NA	TRBJ1-2	NA	TRBV25-1	CASSANRDSYGYTF	TGTGCCAGCAGTGCCAACAGGGATAGCTATGGCTACACCTTC
NA	TRBJ2-3	TRBD2	TRBV7-3	CASSLMGGSTDTQYF	TGTGCCAGCAGCTTAATGGGGGGGAGCACAGATACGCAGTATTTT
NA	TRBJ2-4	NA	TRBV19	CASSIEAGRNIQYF	TGTGCCAGTAGTATCGAAGCAGGGAGGAACATTCAGTACTTC
NA	TRBJ1-6	NA	TRBV7-8	CASSGAGENSPLHF	TGTGCCAGCAGCGGAGCGGGAGAGAATTCACCCCTCCACTTT
NA	TRBJ2-2	NA	TRBV6-2/TRBV6-3	CASGPVWGGAGTGELFF	TGTGCCAGCGGCCCGGTTTGGGGCGGGGCGGGGACCGGGGAGCTGTTTTTT
few	TRBJ2-2	NA	TRBV7-9	CASSLAQNTGELFF	TGTGCCAGCAGCTTAGCACAGAACACCGGGGAGCTGTTTTTT
NA	TRBJ2-5	NA	TRBV19	CASSRSYQETQYF	TGTGCCAGTAGTAGGAGTTACCAAGAGACCCAGTACTTC
NA	TRBJ2-7	TRBD2	TRBV6-6	CASSYRPGGSYEQYF	TGTGCCAGCAGTTACCGGCCGGGGGGCTCCTACGAGCAGTACTTC
NA	TRBJ2-7	NA	TRBV9	CASSVMPGVGEQYF	TGTGCCAGCAGCGTCATGCCAGGGGTCGGCGAGCAGTACTTC
NA	TRBJ2-7	TRBD1	TRBV6-5	CASSHGGTGGYEQYF	TGTGCCAGCAGCCACGGCGGGACAGGGGGCTACGAGCAGTACTTC
NA	TRBJ1-5	NA	TRBV19	CASSIPGNQPQHF	TGTGCCAGTAGTATCCCGGGCAATCAGCCCCAGCATTTT
NA	TRBJ2-3	NA	TRBV7-6	CASSADSLSTDTQYF	TGTGCCAGCAGCGCGGACTCCCTGAGCACAGATACGCAGTATTTT
NA	TRBJ2-1	NA	TRBV3-1/TRBV3-2	CASSIRQDPYNEQFF	TGTGCCAGCAGCATACGACAGGACCCATACAATGAGCAGTTCTTC
NA	TRBJ2-3	NA	TRBV7-3	CASSYASIGATSDTQYF	TGTGCCAGCAGCTACGCGTCAATTGGTGCCACCTCAGATACGCAGTATTTT
NA	TRBJ2-5	NA	TRBV9	CASSPRPAGETQYF	TGTGCCAGCAGCCCCCGGCCCGCCGGGGAGACCCAGTACTTC
NA	TRBJ1-2	NA	TRBV24-1	CATSDGRGLSYTF	TGTGCCACCAGTGATGGCAGGGGATTGAGCTACACCTTC
once	TRBJ1-5	TRBD1	TRBV3-1/TRBV3-2	CASSPGQGSNQPQHF	TGTGCCAGCAGTCCGGGACAGGGAAGCAATCAGCCCCAGCATTTT
few	TRBJ2-1	NA	TRBV5-1	CASSLGARHNEQFF	TGCGCCAGCAGCTTAGGAGCGCGCCACAATGAGCAGTTCTTC
NA	TRBJ1-2	NA	TRBV3-1/TRBV3-2	CASSQDRRLYGYTF	TGTGCCAGCAGCCAAGATCGGCGGCTGTATGGCTACACCTTC
NA	TRBJ1-5	NA	TRBV4-1	CASSRLTGSNQPQHF	TGCGCCAGCAGCCGCTTAACAGGGAGCAATCAGCCCCAGCATTTT
NA	TRBJ1-3	NA	TRBV20-1	CSASGRLGNTIYF	TGCAGTGCTAGTGGCAGGTTAGGAAACACCATATATTTT
NA	TRBJ2-1	TRBD2	TRBV10-3	CAIRGAASGGLTYNEQFF	TGTGCCATCAGGGGGGCAGCTAGCGGGGGCCTTACCTACAATGAGCAGTTCTTC
NA	TRBJ1-1	NA	TRBV5-4	CASSLAAGLNTEAFF	TGTGCCAGCAGCTTGGCTGCAGGCCTGAACACTGAAGCTTTCTTT
once	TRBJ2-1	NA	TRBV11-1	CASSFNLAGEQFF	TGTGCCAGCAGCTTTAACCTAGCCGGGGAGCAGTTCTTC
NA	TRBJ1-3	NA	TRBV28	CASSFPDPGVLSGNTIYF	TGTGCCAGCAGTTTTCCGGACCCGGGAGTCCTATCTGGAAACACCATATATTTT
NA	TRBJ1-6	NA	TRBV27	CASRSHRENSPLHF	TGTGCCAGCAGGTCCCACAGAGAAAATTCACCCCTCCACTTT
NA	TRBJ1-1	NA	TRBV6-5	CASSYQTEAFF	TGTGCCAGCAGTTACCAGACTGAAGCTTTCTTT
NA	TRBJ2-2	NA	TRBV29-1	CSVIRSAGELFF	TGCAGCGTCATAAGATCAGCCGGGGAGCTGTTTTTT
NA	TRBJ2-1	NA	TRBV5-6	CASAKSGGPYNEQFF	TGTGCCAGCGCCAAGTCAGGGGGGCCGTACAATGAGCAGTTCTTC
few	TRBJ2-7	TRBD1	TRBV6-5	CASSPDRDGEQYF	TGTGCCAGCAGTCCGGACAGGGACGGCGAGCAGTACTTC
NA	TRBJ1-1	NA	TRBV5-1	CASSFGGTEAFF	TGCGCCAGCAGCTTCGGTGGCACTGAAGCTTTCTTT
NA	TRBJ1-6	TRBD1	TRBV3-1/TRBV3-2	CASSQAGTGRRSPLHF	TGTGCCAGCAGCCAAGCCGGGACAGGGAGAAGGTCACCCCTCCACTTT
NA	TRBJ2-4	TRBD1	TRBV3-1/TRBV3-2	CASSQDLGQWNIQYF	TGTGCCAGCAGCCAAGATTTGGGACAGTGGAACATTCAGTACTTC
NA	TRBJ2-2	NA	TRBV27	CASSSEGSRSTGELFF	TGTGCCAGCAGTTCAGAGGGATCTAGGTCCACCGGGGAGCTGTTTTTT
few	TRBJ1-6	NA	TRBV6-5	CASSRRNSPLHF	TGTGCCAGCAGCCGTCGGAATTCACCCCTCCACTTT
NA	TRBJ1-6	TRBD1	TRBV5-5	CASSLWTGENSPLHF	TGTGCCAGCAGCCTCTGGACAGGGGAGAATTCACCCCTCCACTTT
few	TRBJ1-1	TRBD1	TRBV25-1	CASTHWDRVTEAFF	TGTGCCAGCACGCATTGGGACAGGGTGACTGAAGCTTTCTTT
few	TRBJ1-2	NA	TRBV7-2	CASSEAGTTRGYTF	TGTGCCAGCAGCGAAGCGGGCACCACTAGAGGCTACACCTTC